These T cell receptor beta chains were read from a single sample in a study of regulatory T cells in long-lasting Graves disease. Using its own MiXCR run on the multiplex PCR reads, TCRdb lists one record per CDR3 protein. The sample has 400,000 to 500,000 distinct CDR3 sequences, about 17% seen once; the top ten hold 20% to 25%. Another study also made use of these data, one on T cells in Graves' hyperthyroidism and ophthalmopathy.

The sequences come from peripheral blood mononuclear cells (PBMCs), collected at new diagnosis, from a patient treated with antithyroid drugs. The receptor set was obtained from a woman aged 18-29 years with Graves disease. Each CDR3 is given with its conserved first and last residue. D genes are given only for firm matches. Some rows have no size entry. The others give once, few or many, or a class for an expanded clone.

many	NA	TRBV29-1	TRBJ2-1	CSVDRLLGEQFF	TGCAGCGTTGACAGGTTATTGGGGGAGCAGTTCTTC
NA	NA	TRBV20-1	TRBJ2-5	CSAAQETQYF	TGCAGTGCTGCCCAAGAGACCCAGTACTTC
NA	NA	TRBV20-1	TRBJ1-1	CSARDQQVNTEAFF	TGCAGTGCTAGGGACCAACAGGTGAACACTGAAGCTTTCTTT
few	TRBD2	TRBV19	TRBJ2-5	CASSIEPTSGFAQYF	TGTGCCAGTAGTATAGAACCCACTAGCGGATTCGCCCAGTACTTC
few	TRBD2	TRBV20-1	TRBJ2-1	CSASIAGRYNEQFF	TGCAGTGCTAGTATAGCGGGACGGTACAATGAGCAGTTCTTC
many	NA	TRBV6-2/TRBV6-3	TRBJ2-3	CASSRTPTLAPSTDTQYF	TGTGCCAGCAGTCGAACTCCAACTCTAGCGCCTAGCACAGATACGCAGTATTTT
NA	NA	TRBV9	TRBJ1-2	CASSVVSSDYGYTF	TGTGCCAGCAGCGTAGTTTCATCGGACTATGGCTACACCTTC
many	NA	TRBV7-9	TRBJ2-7	CASSDRQGEQYF	TGTGCCAGCAGCGACCGACAAGGCGAGCAGTACTTC
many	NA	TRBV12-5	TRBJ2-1	CASGPRLVGEQFF	TGTGCTAGTGGCCCGCGACTAGTAGGTGAGCAGTTCTTC
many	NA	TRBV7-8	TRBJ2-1	CASSVSGSSYNEQFF	TGTGCCAGCAGCGTCTCCGGCAGCTCCTACAATGAGCAGTTCTTC
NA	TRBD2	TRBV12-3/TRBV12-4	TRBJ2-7	CANSPRLAGGPHYEQYF	TGTGCCAACAGTCCCCGACTAGCGGGAGGGCCGCACTACGAGCAGTACTTC
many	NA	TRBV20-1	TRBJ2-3	CSARGYQLNTDTQYF	TGCAGTGCTAGAGGGTACCAGCTGAACACAGATACGCAGTATTTT
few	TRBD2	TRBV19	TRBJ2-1	CASSISSGGYSYNEQFF	TGTGCCAGTAGTATTTCGAGCGGGGGATACTCCTACAATGAGCAGTTCTTC
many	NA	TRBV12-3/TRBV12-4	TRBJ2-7	CASSLTLGSSFSYEQYF	TGTGCCAGCAGCCTCACTTTGGGGAGCTCTTTCTCCTACGAGCAGTACTTC
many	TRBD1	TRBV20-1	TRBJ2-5	CSARGTATQETQYF	TGCAGTGCCCGAGGGACAGCGACACAAGAGACCCAGTACTTC
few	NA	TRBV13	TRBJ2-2	CASSLYSWSGTGELFF	TGTGCCAGCAGCTTATACAGCTGGAGCGGCACCGGGGAGCTGTTTTTT
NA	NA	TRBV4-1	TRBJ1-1	CASSQDGDNTEAFF	TGCGCCAGCAGCCAAGACGGGGACAACACTGAAGCTTTCTTT
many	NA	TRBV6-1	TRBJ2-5	CAHGRRRETQYF	TGTGCCCACGGGAGAAGGAGAGAGACCCAGTACTTC
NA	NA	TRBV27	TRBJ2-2	CASSLSSRSGELFF	TGTGCCAGCAGTTTATCTAGCCGATCCGGGGAGCTGTTTTTT
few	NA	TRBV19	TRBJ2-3	CASTPTRQPTDTQYF	TGTGCCAGTACCCCCACTAGACAACCGACAGATACGCAGTATTTT
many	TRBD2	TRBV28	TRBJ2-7	CASSIAGYEQYF	TGTGCCAGCAGTATAGCGGGATACGAGCAGTACTTC
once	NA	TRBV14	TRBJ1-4	CASSKSGTNEKLFF	TGTGCCAGCAGCAAATCCGGGACAAATGAAAAACTGTTTTTT
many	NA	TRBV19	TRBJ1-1	CASSTPGLWNTEAFF	TGTGCCAGTAGTACACCGGGACTCTGGAACACTGAAGCTTTCTTT